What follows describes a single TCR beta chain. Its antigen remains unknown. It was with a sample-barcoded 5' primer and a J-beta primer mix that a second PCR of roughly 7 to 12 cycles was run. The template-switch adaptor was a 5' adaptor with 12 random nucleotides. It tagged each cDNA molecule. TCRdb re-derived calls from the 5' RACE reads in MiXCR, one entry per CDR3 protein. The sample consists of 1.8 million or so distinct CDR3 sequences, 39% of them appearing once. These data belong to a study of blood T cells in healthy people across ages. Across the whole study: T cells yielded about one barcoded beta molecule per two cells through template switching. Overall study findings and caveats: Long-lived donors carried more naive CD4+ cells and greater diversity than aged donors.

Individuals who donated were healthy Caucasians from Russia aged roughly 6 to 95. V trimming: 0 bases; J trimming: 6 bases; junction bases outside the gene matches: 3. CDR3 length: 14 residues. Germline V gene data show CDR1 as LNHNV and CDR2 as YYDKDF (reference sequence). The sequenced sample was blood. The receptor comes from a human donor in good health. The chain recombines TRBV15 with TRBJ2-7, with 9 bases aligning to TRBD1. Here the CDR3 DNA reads TGTGCCACCAGCAGAGAGGGACAGGGTCCCGAGCAGTACTTC. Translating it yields CATSREGQGPEQYF.